This T cell receptor (beta chain) was captured in a study of blood T cell repertoires in COVID-19. Across the whole study: Both acute and convalescent COVID-19 samples were obtained from the United States, Italy and Spain.

In the authors' methods: Amplification with reference gene primers provided the estimates of nucleated cell counts. Assay used: immunoSEQ multiplex PCR; TCRdb lists only in-frame clones, some missing. V and J calls and clone size come straight from that table; D and trimming were deduced from the DNA. This table holds 150,000 or so clones, approximately 80% found once. In its sample, this clone was seen once. Adults between about 18 and 89 years of age took part from more than 20 US areas. The CDR3 runs 14 residues. The germline V gene encodes CDR1 SQVTM and CDR2 ANQGSEA. Between the trimmed V and J ends, which lost 4 bases and 0 bases, there was a span of 12 bases.

This TCR derives from a man in his fifties who had recovered from COVID-19. The source material was PBMCs or T cells enriched from blood (not recorded which). The V and J genes are TRBV29-1 and TRBJ1-1, with D perhaps matching TRBD1 (6 bases). CDR3 residues: CSVGGGGLNTEAFF. The DNA of the CDR3 is TGCAGCGTTGGAGGGGGAGGGTTGAACACTGAAGCTTTCTTT.